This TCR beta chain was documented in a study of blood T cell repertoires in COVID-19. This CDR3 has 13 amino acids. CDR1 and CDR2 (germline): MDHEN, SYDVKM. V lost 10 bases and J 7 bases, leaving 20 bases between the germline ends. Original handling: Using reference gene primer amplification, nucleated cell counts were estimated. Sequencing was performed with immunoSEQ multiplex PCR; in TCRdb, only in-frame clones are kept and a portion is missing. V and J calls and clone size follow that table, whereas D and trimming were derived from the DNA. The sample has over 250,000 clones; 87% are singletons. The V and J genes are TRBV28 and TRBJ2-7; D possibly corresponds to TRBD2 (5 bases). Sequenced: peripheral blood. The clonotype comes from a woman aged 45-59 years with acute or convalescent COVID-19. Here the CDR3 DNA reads TGTGCCATCATCAACAAACGGGAAGAAGAGCAGTACTTC. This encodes CAIINKREEEQYF.